This T cell receptor (beta chain) was captured by sequencing in a study of Graves' ophthalmopathy and Graves' hyperthyroidism. An approximately 10 ml volume of fresh peripheral blood provided the PBMCs. Comment on this clonotype: Its cognate antigen is unknown.

General study findings and limits: Also, most clonotypes expanded in the thyroid above 0.001 frequency appeared in blood.

CDR1 and CDR2 from the germline V gene are MNHNS and SASEGT. V was pared by 3 bases and J by 3 bases, with 4 bases of the junction left unmatched. The CDR3 extends over 15 amino acids. Investigators amplified TCR beta CDR3 regions from RNA transcripts. An opening RT-PCR round employed HTBI primers and preceded a second-round multiplex PCR. TCRdb re-analysed the multiplex PCR reads in MiXCR, keeping a single row per CDR3 protein. The table lists almost 400,000 distinct CDR3 sequences, around 19% of them singletons. Specimen: peripheral blood. The chain combines TRBV6-1 with TRBJ1-1; 10 bases are a match to TRBD1. The origin of this receptor is a woman in her late teens or twenties with Graves' ophthalmopathy. CDR3 nucleotides: TGTGCCAGCAGTGAGGGACAGGGGTTATACACTGAAGCTTTCTTT. Its translation is CASSEGQGLYTEAFF.